The rows below give T cell receptor beta chains drawn from one sample of a study of blood T cells in healthy people across ages. TCRdb re-called the 5' RACE reads with MiXCR, one entry per CDR3 protein. The sample has over 750,000 distinct CDR3 sequences, roughly 25% seen once; the top ten hold just under 9.5%. This same sample was also part of a study on T cells of mothers and their children.

Sequencing was done on a sample of blood. The receptor set was obtained from a boy under 18 in good health. Both conserved end residues are part of each CDR3. A D gene is named only where the DNA matches it firmly. The size of a clone is reported for some rows only, either as once, few or many, or as a class for expanded clones.

D gene: NA; clone size: few; V gene: TRBV7-9; J gene: TRBJ2-6; CDR3 DNA: TGTGCCAGCAGCCCGGTTGCGGAAGGGGCCAACGTCCTGACTTTC; CDR3 protein: CASSPVAEGANVLTF
D gene: NA; clone size: few; V gene: TRBV10-3; J gene: TRBJ1-1; CDR3 DNA: TGTGCCACTTGGGGGACTGAAGCTTTCTTT; CDR3 protein: CATWGTEAFF
D gene: NA; clone size: few; V gene: TRBV3-1; J gene: TRBJ1-2; CDR3 DNA: TGTGCCAGCAGCCAAGCGGGATTCGGTGGCTACACCTTC; CDR3 protein: CASSQAGFGGYTF
D gene: TRBD1; clone size: NA; V gene: TRBV7-6; J gene: TRBJ2-5; CDR3 DNA: TGTGCCAGCAGCACGGACCCCGGGACAGGGGTAAATCAGTACTTC; CDR3 protein: CASSTDPGTGVNQYF
D gene: NA; clone size: few; V gene: TRBV18; J gene: TRBJ2-7; CDR3 DNA: TGTGCCAGCTCCGCGGAGAGTTGGGACGAGCAGTACTTC; CDR3 protein: CASSAESWDEQYF
D gene: TRBD2; clone size: NA; V gene: TRBV27; J gene: TRBJ2-5; CDR3 DNA: TGTGCCAGGAGCGGGATAGCAGGAGGTGTGATCGAGACCCAGTACTTC; CDR3 protein: CARSGIAGGVIETQYF
D gene: TRBD2; clone size: few; V gene: TRBV7-9; J gene: TRBJ2-1; CDR3 DNA: TGTGCCAGCAGCTTGGCGGGAGGGGCCGATGAGCAGTTCTTC; CDR3 protein: CASSLAGGADEQFF
D gene: NA; clone size: few; V gene: TRBV6-2/TRBV6-3; J gene: TRBJ2-5; CDR3 DNA: TGTGCCGCCAGCAGACAGACCGAAGAGACCCAGTACTTC; CDR3 protein: CAASRQTEETQYF
D gene: NA; clone size: few; V gene: TRBV19; J gene: TRBJ1-1; CDR3 DNA: TGTGCCAGTAGTATTGGGCAGTGGATGAACACTGAAGCTTTCTTT; CDR3 protein: CASSIGQWMNTEAFF
D gene: TRBD2; clone size: few; V gene: TRBV3-1; J gene: TRBJ2-5; CDR3 DNA: TGTGCCAGCAGCCAATCGTCTGGTGCTAGCGGGAGGAACCAAGAGACCCAGTACTTC; CDR3 protein: CASSQSSGASGRNQETQYF
D gene: NA; clone size: NA; V gene: TRBV12-3/TRBV12-4; J gene: TRBJ2-5; CDR3 DNA: TGTGCCAGCAGTTCGAACAGACAAGAGACCCAGTACTTC; CDR3 protein: CASSSNRQETQYF
D gene: NA; clone size: few; V gene: TRBV11-2; J gene: TRBJ2-5; CDR3 DNA: TGTGCCAGCAGCCGGACTCCCGAGGGGACCCAGTACTTC; CDR3 protein: CASSRTPEGTQYF
D gene: TRBD1; clone size: NA; V gene: TRBV20-1; J gene: TRBJ1-5; CDR3 DNA: TGCAGTGCTAGGCAAGGGACAGGGGGCAACCAGCCCCAGCATTTT; CDR3 protein: CSARQGTGGNQPQHF
D gene: NA; clone size: few; V gene: TRBV7-9; J gene: TRBJ2-5; CDR3 DNA: TGTGCCAGCAGCTTATTCGTTCGGGTGGGCAGCGGAGCGATAGAGACCCAGTACTTC; CDR3 protein: CASSLFVRVGSGAIETQYF
D gene: NA; clone size: many; V gene: TRBV6-2/TRBV6-3; J gene: TRBJ2-7; CDR3 DNA: TGTGCCAGCAGTCTTCCCTACGAGCAGTACTTC; CDR3 protein: CASSLPYEQYF
D gene: NA; clone size: NA; V gene: TRBV9; J gene: TRBJ2-1; CDR3 DNA: TGTGCCAGCAGCGTATTAAAAGACTGGGCGGTAGGCGATGAGCAGTTCTTC; CDR3 protein: CASSVLKDWAVGDEQFF
D gene: NA; clone size: few; V gene: TRBV7-2; J gene: TRBJ2-5; CDR3 DNA: TGTGCCAGCAGGGCCTGGACGAGAGAGACCCAGTACTTC; CDR3 protein: CASRAWTRETQYF
D gene: NA; clone size: NA; V gene: TRBV6-1; J gene: TRBJ2-3; CDR3 DNA: TGTGCCAGCAGTGAACTAGAACCAGATACGCAGTATTTT; CDR3 protein: CASSELEPDTQYF
D gene: NA; clone size: few; V gene: TRBV5-1; J gene: TRBJ2-5; CDR3 DNA: TGCGCCAGCAGCCCCGGAAGGTTAGGGAGAGAGACCCAGTACTTC; CDR3 protein: CASSPGRLGRETQYF
D gene: NA; clone size: NA; V gene: TRBV25-1; J gene: TRBJ2-3; CDR3 DNA: TGTGCCAGCAGTGAAGGTATGCAAACGCAGTATTTT; CDR3 protein: CASSEGMQTQYF
D gene: TRBD1; clone size: NA; V gene: TRBV3-1; J gene: TRBJ1-1; CDR3 DNA: TGTGCCAGCAGCCAAGCTCCGGGACAGGGCCACACTGAAGCTTTCTTT; CDR3 protein: CASSQAPGQGHTEAFF
D gene: TRBD1; clone size: NA; V gene: TRBV12-3/TRBV12-4; J gene: TRBJ2-5; CDR3 DNA: TGTGCCAGCAGTTCCAATCCCGGGACAGGGATACAAGAGACCCAGTACTTC; CDR3 protein: CASSSNPGTGIQETQYF
D gene: TRBD2; clone size: NA; V gene: TRBV6-2/TRBV6-3; J gene: TRBJ2-5; CDR3 DNA: TGTGCCAGCAGTTCCATCGGACTAGCGGGAGTATTAGAGACCCAGTACTTC; CDR3 protein: CASSSIGLAGVLETQYF
D gene: TRBD1; clone size: NA; V gene: TRBV6-5; J gene: TRBJ1-2; CDR3 DNA: TGTGCCAGCAGTTACTCAGGGGGCGCCGGCTACACCTTC; CDR3 protein: CASSYSGGAGYTF
D gene: TRBD2; clone size: few; V gene: TRBV10-3; J gene: TRBJ2-1; CDR3 DNA: TGTGCCATCAGTGAGTTGTGGACTAGCGGGACCTACAATGAGCAGTTCTTC; CDR3 protein: CAISELWTSGTYNEQFF
D gene: TRBD1; clone size: few; V gene: TRBV7-9; J gene: TRBJ2-3; CDR3 DNA: TGTGCCAGCAGCCAGCCGGGACAGGAGATTAGCACAGATACGCAGTATTTT; CDR3 protein: CASSQPGQEISTDTQYF
D gene: TRBD2; clone size: NA; V gene: TRBV28; J gene: TRBJ2-5; CDR3 DNA: TGTGCCAGCAGTTTATCGACGGGACTAGCGGGAGGCACGACAGAGACCCAGTACTTC; CDR3 protein: CASSLSTGLAGGTTETQYF
D gene: NA; clone size: NA; V gene: TRBV4-2; J gene: TRBJ1-2; CDR3 DNA: TGTGCCAGCAATTTTATCGGCTATGGCTACACCTTC; CDR3 protein: CASNFIGYGYTF
D gene: NA; clone size: NA; V gene: TRBV5-4; J gene: TRBJ2-4; CDR3 DNA: TGTGCCAGCAGCCCTGAAAGGGCAACCAAAAACATTCAGTACTTC; CDR3 protein: CASSPERATKNIQYF
D gene: TRBD1; clone size: few; V gene: TRBV29-1; J gene: TRBJ2-3; CDR3 DNA: TGCAGCGTTGAAACAGGGGGGATGACAGGTCTGAGGGCAGATACGCAGTATTTT; CDR3 protein: CSVETGGMTGLRADTQYF
D gene: NA; clone size: NA; V gene: TRBV27; J gene: TRBJ2-1; CDR3 DNA: TGTGCCAGCAGTATTGGGACGGGCTACAATGAGCAGTTCTTC; CDR3 protein: CASSIGTGYNEQFF
D gene: NA; clone size: few; V gene: TRBV28; J gene: TRBJ1-6; CDR3 DNA: TGTGCCAGCCACTCTTGGCAGGGTTCCCTTTATAATTCACCCCTCCACTTT; CDR3 protein: CASHSWQGSLYNSPLHF
D gene: NA; clone size: few; V gene: TRBV20-1; J gene: TRBJ2-5; CDR3 DNA: TGCAGTGCTTCCGTCGGCGGCCTTGAGGAGACCCAGTACTTC; CDR3 protein: CSASVGGLEETQYF